These 32 T cell receptor beta chains came from one sample sequenced in a study of T-cell reconstitution after alpha-beta-depleted transplantation in children. TCRbeta library construction was performed incorporating unique molecular identifiers. From the PCR reads, TCRdb called clonotypes with MiXCR, one entry per CDR3 protein. The table has about 610,000 distinct CDR3 sequences, about 10% seen once. The sequencing used PBMCs from the stem cell graft donor, collected from the stem cell graft. These receptors all come from a human donor who donated a stem cell graft to a child with acute myeloid leukemia.

The chain links TRBV20-1 to TRBJ2-3, with D possibly being TRBD2 (5 bases). The CDR3 covers 15 residues. V was shortened by 3 bases and J by 3 bases, with 16 bases between the two germline ends. Germline lookup yields CDR1 DFQATT and CDR2 SNEGSKA (reference sequence). The CDR3 sequence is CSARTLSSGTDTQYF. Here the CDR3 DNA reads TGCAGTGCTAGGACTCTCTCTTCGGGGACAGATACGCAGTATTTT.

This clonotype appeared a few times. The chain combines TRBV5-1 with TRBJ1-5, with D maybe TRBD1 (5 bases). The CDR3 runs 14 residues. Germline CDR1 reads SGHRS; CDR2 reads YFSETQ. V was clipped by 0 bases and J by 8 bases, with 12 bases between them. This CDR3 reads CASSLGQPGEPQHF. CDR3 coding DNA: TGCGCCAGCAGCTTGGGGCAGCCGGGGGAGCCCCAGCATTTT.

The rearrangement joins TRBV3-1 to TRBJ1-6; D remains ambiguous. The ends were cut back, 4 bases at V and 7 bases at J, with 11 bases in the middle. Germline values: CDR1 LGHDT, CDR2 YNNKEL (reference sequence). The CDR3 runs 14 residues. CDR3 in amino acids: CASSRGLGNSPLHF. DNA for the CDR3: TGTGCCAGCAGCCGCGGACTAGGAAATTCACCCCTCCACTTT. Together with reference TRBV3-1 and TRBJ1-6, the CDR3 gives the full variable domain: DTAVSQTPKYLVTQMGNDKSIKCEQNLGHDTMYWYKQDSKKFLKIMFSYNNKELIINETVPNRFSPKSPDKAHLNLHINSLELGDSAVYFCASSRGLGNSPLHFGNGTRLTVT.

This clonotype turned up a few times. The chain uses TRBV7-2 and TRBJ1-4, with D possibly being TRBD1 (5 bases). V shed 0 bases and J shed 8 bases, with 13 bases lying between them. Per the germline V gene, CDR1 is SGHTA and CDR2 is FQGNSA. The CDR3 consists of 15 residues. The CDR3 DNA reads TGTGCCAGCAGCTTAGCCGGGCAGGGAGGCGAAAAACTGTTTTTT. Translating gives CASSLAGQGGEKLFF.

This clonotype was counted between two and nine times. V and J are TRBV13 and TRBJ1-1; TRBD1 is a possible D gene (6 bases). Germline V lookup: CDR1 PRHDT, CDR2 FYEKMQ (reference sequence). V shed 5 bases and J shed 1 base, with 11 bases lying between them. This CDR3 has 14 residues. CDR3 DNA: TGTGCCAGCAGCAAACAGGGAACGAACACTGAAGCTTTCTTT. It is translated as CASSKQGTNTEAFF.

This clonotype was detected a few times. V gene TRBV28 combines with J gene TRBJ2-1, with 9 bases matching TRBD1. From germline, CDR1 is MDHEN and CDR2 SYDVKM. After removal of 5 bases from V and 9 bases from J, the junction contained 14 bases not matched to a gene. This CDR3 is 16 amino acids long. CDR3 DNA: TGTGCCAGCAGTCGAAGTCGGACAGGGGAGCGGGGTGAGCAGTTCTTC. Translation gives CASSRSRTGERGEQFF.

The rearrangement joins TRBV15 to TRBJ2-5; D may be TRBD1 (6 bases). Germline V gene data show CDR1 as LNHNV and CDR2 as YYDKDF (reference sequence). CDR3 length: 18 residues. Trimming shortened V by 0 bases and J by 5 bases, and 22 bases separated the two germline ends. In DNA form, the CDR3 reads TGTGCCACCAGCAGAGAGGGTCGGCTGGGCCGGCAGGGGGAGACCCAGTACTTC. Protein sequence: CATSREGRLGRQGETQYF.

This clonotype was detected many times. The rearrangement uses TRBV20-1 and TRBJ1-5, with a possible D match to TRBD1 (6 bases). CDR3 size: 15 residues. Trimming stripped 6 bases from V and 2 bases from J, with 17 bases between. From germline, CDR1 is DFQATT and CDR2 SNEGSKA (reference sequence). In DNA form, the CDR3 reads TGCAGTGCAGCAGGGGAGTTGGGCGGCAATCAGCCCCAGCATTTT. Translating gives CSAAGELGGNQPQHF.

The sample holds a few counts of this clonotype. The chain couples TRBV4-2 to TRBJ1-4; D is possibly TRBD1 (5 bases). CDR1 is LGHNA, CDR2 YNFKEQ, per germline. This CDR3 has 15 amino acids. V was pared by 7 bases and J by 5 bases, with 17 bases between. CDR3: CASTGTQARNEKLFF. As DNA, the CDR3 is TGTGCCAGCACCGGGACTCAAGCTCGAAATGAAAAACTGTTTTTT.

The V gene is TRBV7-9, the J gene TRBJ2-3; D is ambiguous. The V end was cut by 1 base, the J end by 3 bases, with 8 bases between. The CDR3 consists of 14 residues. Germline CDR1 and CDR2: SEHNR and FQNEAQ (reference sequence). The CDR3 DNA reads TGTGCCAGCAGCTTAGACGGACCGACAGATACGCAGTATTTT. It is translated as CASSLDGPTDTQYF.

This clonotype was counted only a few times. This chain uses TRBV7-3 with TRBJ2-1; no firm D call. The CDR3 extends over 13 amino acids. Trimming removed 4 bases from V and 7 bases from J, with 11 bases in between. The germline CDR1 and CDR2 sequences are SGHTA and FQGTGA. In nucleotides, the CDR3 is TGTGCCAGCAGCTCTAACCTAGGGAATGAGCAGTTCTTC. Amino acid sequence: CASSSNLGNEQFF.

This clonotype occurred many times. This CDR3 reads CASSFSAGENIQYF. CDR3 nucleotides: TGTGCCAGCAGTTTTTCTGCCGGAGAAAACATTCAGTACTTC. The chain combines TRBV27 with TRBJ2-4, with D unresolved. In germline, CDR1 is MNHEY, CDR2 SMNVEV (reference sequence). The germline V and J ends were trimmed by 3 bases and 5 bases, with 11 bases remaining between them. This CDR3 has 14 residues.

In this sample, this clonotype turned up a few times. This chain links TRBV2 with TRBJ2-2, with TRBD1 matching 10 bases. The CDR3 has 15 residues. Losses at the gene ends were 5 bases for V and 5 bases for J; bases not matched to a gene: 5. CDR1 is SNHLY, CDR2 FYNNEI, per germline. Here the CDR3 reads CASSRTGGWTGELFF. The CDR3 nucleotides read TGTGCCAGCAGTCGGACAGGGGGATGGACCGGGGAGCTGTTTTTT. Together with reference TRBV2 and TRBJ2-2, the CDR3 gives the full variable domain: EPEVTQTPSHQVTQMGQEVILRCVPISNHLYFYWYRQILGQKVEFLVSFYNNEISEKSEIFDDQFSVERPDGSNFTLKIRSTKLEDSAMYFCASSRTGGWTGELFFGEGSRLTVL.

This clonotype was recorded once. The CDR3 protein is CASSSEDGHNEQFF. CDR3 bases: TGTGCCAGCAGCTCCGAGGACGGACACAATGAGCAGTTCTTC. The chain is built from TRBV7-3 and TRBJ2-1; D remains unclear. CDR3 length: 14 amino acids. Germline assignment: CDR1 SGHTA and CDR2 FQGTGA. V lost 4 bases and J 5 bases, leaving 12 bases between the germline ends.

This clonotype was picked up many times. V gene TRBV6-1 combines with J gene TRBJ2-1, with 10 bases lining up with TRBD2. CDR1 is MNHNS and CDR2 is SASEGT in the germline V gene. V shed 8 bases, J shed 12 bases, and the junction held 19 bases outside the gene matches. The CDR3 loop spans 16 amino acids. The DNA for the CDR3 is TGTGCCAGCGACTCCGGACTGACTAGCGGGCTATCTAGGCAGTTCTTC. Translating gives CASDSGLTSGLSRQFF.

This clonotype was picked up one time. The rearrangement joins TRBV18 to TRBJ1-5; the D gene is possibly TRBD1 (6 bases). V was pared by 5 bases and J by 0 bases, with 17 bases between. This CDR3 spans 17 amino acids. The germline CDR1 and CDR2 sequences are KGHSH and LQKENI. CDR3 region: CASSTAQTGNSNQPQHF. The CDR3 DNA follows: TGTGCCAGCTCAACCGCCCAGACAGGTAATAGCAATCAGCCCCAGCATTTT. The full variable domain, in which reference TRBV18 and TRBJ1-5 provide the parts outside the CDR3, is NAGVMQNPRHLVRRRGQEARLRCSPMKGHSHVYWYRQLPEEGLKFMVYLQKENIIDESGMPKERFSAEFPKEGPSILRIQQVVRGDSAAYFCASSTAQTGNSNQPQHFGDGTRLSIL.

This clonotype was seen a handful of times. The DNA of the CDR3 is TGTGCCAGCCACCCAGCGGGAGGGTCTTTCACAGATACGCAGTATTTT. As protein: CASHPAGGSFTDTQYF. The rearrangement links TRBV6-2 or TRBV6-3 to TRBJ2-3; 10 bases line up with TRBD2. CDR3 length equals 16 residues. Germline V lookup: CDR1 MNHEY, CDR2 SVGEGT. Germline trimming cut 8 bases from V and 2 bases from J; bases unmatched to any gene: 10.

The chain couples TRBV7-2 to TRBJ1-1, with D possibly matching TRBD1 (5 bases). CDR1 and CDR2 from the germline V gene are SGHTA and FQGNSA. V lost 7 bases and J lost 10, with 16 bases in between. CDR3 length: 12 residues. In nucleotides, the CDR3 is TGTGCCAGCACCCCGTCTTATGGGGGAGCTTTCTTT. Its translation: CASTPSYGGAFF. Drawing the rest from reference TRBV7-2 and TRBJ1-1, the complete variable domain is GAGVSQSPSNKVTEKGKDVELRCDPISGHTALYWYRQSLGQGLEFLIYFQGNSAPDKSGLPSDRFSAERTGGSVSTLTIQRTQQEDSAVYLCASTPSYGGAFFGQGTRLTVV.

This clonotype was picked up many times. This sequence joins TRBV5-1 and TRBJ1-2, with D perhaps matching TRBD1 (6 bases). V gave up 4 bases and J gave up 7 bases, with 17 bases separating them. This CDR3 comprises 14 residues. Germline V lookup: CDR1 SGHRS, CDR2 YFSETQ. CDR3 in amino acids: CASSSPDRKGGYTF. In DNA, the CDR3 is TGCGCCAGCAGCAGCCCGGACAGAAAGGGTGGCTACACCTTC. Using reference TRBV5-1 and TRBJ1-2 for the parts outside the CDR3, the full variable domain is KAGVTQTPRYLIKTRGQQVTLSCSPISGHRSVSWYQQTPGQGLQFLFEYFSETQRNKGNFPGRFSGRQFSNSRSEMNVSTLELGDSALYLCASSSPDRKGGYTFGSGTRLTVV.

The chain recombines TRBV29-1 with TRBJ1-5; 7 bases are shared with TRBD1. J lost 6 bases, V lost 5 bases, and 7 bases had no gene match. In germline, CDR1 is SQVTM, CDR2 ANQGSEA. This CDR3 comprises 13 residues. Here the CDR3 reads CSVFQGGGQPQHF. CDR3 sequence (DNA): TGCAGCGTTTTCCAGGGGGGCGGTCAGCCCCAGCATTTT.

The CDR3 region is CASSLPGRNTEAFF. In nucleotides, the CDR3 is TGTGCCAGCAGCTTGCCAGGGAGGAACACTGAAGCTTTCTTT. The rearrangement uses TRBV5-5 and TRBJ1-1, with D maybe TRBD1 (5 bases). The germline V gene encodes CDR1 SGHKS and CDR2 YYEKEE (reference sequence). Trimming pared 1 base from V and 1 base from J, leaving 8 bases between. The CDR3 spans 14 residues.

CDR3 residues: CASGGYLSEQYF. The CDR3 region has the DNA TGTGCCAGCGGAGGATACCTCAGCGAGCAGTACTTC. The chain joins TRBV2 to TRBJ2-7; D is perhaps TRBD2 (5 bases). This CDR3 has 12 residues. V lost 8 bases to trimming and J lost 6 bases, with 14 bases between them. The V gene's germline CDR1 is SNHLY and CDR2 FYNNEI.

V usage is TRBV12-3 or TRBV12-4 and J usage is TRBJ1-6; D unclear. V was clipped by 7 bases and J by 7 bases, with 11 bases between them. CDR3 length: 13 amino acids. CDR3 loop: CASNTDGNSPLHF. The CDR3 DNA is TGTGCCAGCAACACTGACGGAAATTCACCCCTCCACTTT.

This clonotype was counted only a few times. V gene TRBV5-1 combines with J gene TRBJ2-3, with TRBD1 identical over 8 bases. Per germline, CDR1 SGHRS and CDR2 YFSETQ. CDR3 length: 15 residues. The junction had 4 bases not matched to a gene; V was cut back by 0 bases and J by 4 bases. Here the CDR3 DNA reads TGCGCCAGCAGCTTGGATTCAGGGGGCTCAGATACGCAGTATTTT. Translated: CASSLDSGGSDTQYF. Variable domain in full (rest from reference TRBV5-1 and TRBJ2-3): KAGVTQTPRYLIKTRGQQVTLSCSPISGHRSVSWYQQTPGQGLQFLFEYFSETQRNKGNFPGRFSGRQFSNSRSEMNVSTLELGDSALYLCASSLDSGGSDTQYFGPGTRLTVL.

This clonotype was picked up many times. The genes are TRBV15 and TRBJ2-1; perhaps TRBD2 as D (5 bases). The CDR3 totals 18 residues. Looked up from germline, CDR1 is LNHNV and CDR2 is YYDKDF (reference sequence). V shed 3 bases and J shed 1 base, with 19 bases lying between them. CDR3 in DNA: TGTGCCACCAGCAGGACCACGTACAGCGGCACATCCTACAATGAGCAGTTCTTC. Translating it yields CATSRTTYSGTSYNEQFF.

This clonotype has just a few counts. The V gene is TRBV6-1, the J gene TRBJ2-1, with 8 bases lining up with TRBD2. After removal of 0 bases from V and 6 bases from J, the junction contained 10 bases not matched to a gene. Per germline, CDR1 MNHNS and CDR2 SASEGT. The CDR3 is 17 residues long. CDR3 in amino acids: CASSEANFAGGGNEQFF. The DNA of the CDR3 is TGTGCCAGCAGTGAAGCGAATTTTGCGGGAGGTGGCAATGAGCAGTTCTTC.

This clonotype showed up just a few times. This chain joins TRBV18 and TRBJ2-5, with D possibly being TRBD1 or TRBD2 (6 bases each). The germline gives CDR1 KGHSH, CDR2 LQKENI. The CDR3 is 15 amino acids. Deletions cut 1 base from V and 2 bases from J, with 11 bases between. The chain's CDR3 is CASSPRGGSQETQYF. CDR3 DNA sequence: TGTGCCAGCTCACCACGAGGGGGGAGTCAAGAGACCCAGTACTTC.

This clonotype was detected many times. This rearrangement joins TRBV6-5 to TRBJ2-7; the D call may be TRBD1 or TRBD2 (5 bases each). Germline V lookup: CDR1 MNHEY, CDR2 SVGAGI. Between the trimmed V and J ends, which lost 3 bases and 7 bases, there was a span of 16 bases. The CDR3 contains 14 residues. The CDR3 reads CASSYGTLTGEQYF. The CDR3 nucleotides read TGTGCCAGCAGTTATGGGACCCTTACGGGGGAGCAGTACTTC.

The chain is built from TRBV7-2 and TRBJ2-7, with TRBD1 matching over 10 bases. Losses at the gene ends were 3 bases for V and 5 bases for J; bases not matched to a gene: 4. There are 14 residues in the CDR3. CDR1 SGHTA and CDR2 FQGNSA come from the germline V gene. The CDR3 region is CASSFDRGQHEQYF. The CDR3 nucleotides are TGTGCCAGCAGCTTTGACAGGGGGCAGCACGAGCAGTACTTC.

This clonotype was counted ten times or more. The V gene is TRBV4-3, the J gene TRBJ2-4, with D hard to call. The CDR3 consists of 18 residues. The ends were cut back, 0 bases at V and 6 bases at J, with 21 bases in the middle. Germline CDR1 LGHNA, CDR2 YSLEER. For the CDR3, the DNA is TGCGCCAGCAGCCAAGAAGTTGGTGGTTCCGGCCTCTTAAACATTCAGTACTTC. This sequence encodes CASSQEVGGSGLLNIQYF.

The V and J genes are TRBV7-2 and TRBJ2-7, with 12 bases that match TRBD2. V gave up 4 bases and J gave up 6 bases; unmatched junction bases: 7. This CDR3 has 15 amino acids. The germline V gene has CDR1 SGHTA and CDR2 FQGNSA. The CDR3 DNA sequence: TGTGCCAGCAGCTCGACTAGCGGGAGAACCGGCGAGCAGTACTTC. Amino acid sequence: CASSSTSGRTGEQYF.

This chain uses TRBV30 with TRBJ2-3, with D possibly being TRBD1 (6 bases). The CDR3 is 10 residues long. With 6 bases removed from V and 10 bases from J, the gap between germline ends came to 11 bases. Germline CDR1 GTSNPN, CDR2 SVGIG (reference sequence). CDR3 nucleotides: TGTGCCTGCACAGGGTCCCCGCAGTATTTT. Translation gives CACTGSPQYF.